This T cell receptor beta chain was recorded in a study of T cells in Graves' hyperthyroidism and ophthalmopathy. Across the study: The initial diagnosis was the point when peripheral blood was collected, ahead of any treatment. The study's findings and limits: Most clonotypes that expanded in the thyroid above 0.001 also showed up in blood.

In the ophthalmopathy cohort, Clinical Activity Score was at least 3, NOSPECS grade at least 4, and duration under 3 months. Diagnosing involved the use of clinical symptoms, serum thyroxine and TRAb, thyroid ultrasound and orbital computed tomography. Points on this clonotype: Its antigen is not identified.

Trimming took off 0 bases at V and 3 bases at J, with 8 bases between the two ends. CDR3 length: 14 amino acids. Germline CDR1 reads SGHRS; CDR2 reads YFSETQ. TCR beta CDR3 regions were amplified from RNA transcripts. HTBI primers drove first-round RT-PCR of the TCR CDR3. TCRdb re-analysed the multiplex PCR reads in MiXCR, keeping a single row per CDR3 protein. The sample lists 300,000 to 500,000 distinct CDR3 sequences, about 14% occurring once. This clonotype was obtained from a man aged 50-59 years with Graves' ophthalmopathy. The sequenced sample was blood. The chain carries TRBV5-1 and TRBJ2-3, with a weak D call TRBD1 (5 bases). CDR3 nucleotide sequence: TGCGCCAGCAGCTTGGAGACAGTAACAGATACGCAGTATTTT. This translates into CASSLETVTDTQYF.